A selection of T cell receptor beta chains follows, all from one sample in a study of graft-versus-host responses after intestinal transplantation. TCRdb keeps only in-frame clones here, not all; method: immunoSEQ multiplex PCR. This sample has over 10,000 clones; 80% to 95% occur once, and the top ten carry around 4.4%. This specimen consisted of PBMCs, obtained 950 to 1,200 days after intestinal transplantation. All receptors derive from a human patient who received an intestinal transplant, so some T cells may come from the graft donor. The CDR3 runs from the conserved cysteine through the conserved F or W. A D gene is named only where the DNA matches it firmly. Clone size is stated in some rows and not others, as once, few, many or a class when expanded.

length	D	size	V	J	CDR3	DNA
13	TRBD1	NA	TRBV6-6	TRBJ2-1	CASSTPTGGEQFF	TGTGCCAGCAGTACGCCCACAGGGGGCGAGCAGTTCTTC
12	NA	NA	TRBV29-1	TRBJ2-7	CSVTQAYYEQYF	TGCAGCGTGACCCAGGCGTACTACGAGCAGTACTTC
14	NA	NA	TRBV5-1	TRBJ2-3	CASRVGAYTDTQYF	TGCGCCAGCAGGGTCGGGGCCTACACAGATACGCAGTATTTT
15	TRBD1	NA	TRBV28	TRBJ1-3	CASSNGQVSGNTIYF	TGTGCCAGCAGTAACGGACAGGTCTCTGGAAACACCATATATTTT
13	NA	NA	TRBV29-1	TRBJ1-1	CSVETGKNTEAFF	TGCAGCGTTGAGACCGGGAAGAACACTGAAGCTTTCTTT
12	TRBD1	NA	TRBV2	TRBJ2-7	CATQGARDEQYF	TGTGCCACCCAGGGGGCCCGGGACGAGCAGTACTTC
13	NA	NA	TRBV27	TRBJ1-1	CASSLGSLTEAFF	TGTGCCAGCAGTTTAGGCAGCCTTACTGAAGCTTTCTTT
16	TRBD1	NA	TRBV27	TRBJ1-5	CASSPRGQGGNQPQHF	TGTGCCAGCAGTCCCCGGGGACAGGGAGGCAATCAGCCCCAGCATTTT
17	TRBD1	NA	TRBV12-5	TRBJ2-7	CASGLVLGQGAGYEQYF	TGTGCTAGTGGTTTGGTATTAGGACAGGGGGCTGGGTACGAGCAGTACTTC
16	NA	NA	TRBV10-3	TRBJ2-2	CAISESGGPDTGELFF	TGTGCCATCAGTGAGTCTGGGGGGCCCGACACCGGGGAGCTGTTTTTT
15	TRBD2	NA	TRBV25-1	TRBJ2-2	CASTGGGDYTGELFF	TGTGCCAGCACGGGCGGGGGGGACTACACCGGGGAGCTGTTTTTT
16	TRBD1	NA	TRBV11-2	TRBJ1-5	CASSKGTAPGNQPQHF	TGTGCCAGCAGCAAAGGGACAGCCCCTGGCAATCAGCCCCAGCATTTT
15	NA	NA	TRBV11-2	TRBJ1-1	CASSLEQGVRTEAFF	TGTGCCAGCAGCTTAGAACAGGGAGTAAGGACTGAAGCTTTCTTT
14	NA	NA	TRBV18	TRBJ1-1	CASSPPGPNTEAFF	TGTGCCAGCTCACCACCGGGGCCGAACACTGAAGCTTTCTTT
14	NA	NA	TRBV7-9	TRBJ1-1	CASSLVAGFSEAFF	TGTGCCAGCAGCTTAGTGGCGGGCTTTTCTGAAGCTTTCTTT
15	TRBD2	NA	TRBV6-4	TRBJ2-3	CASSGLAGGPDTQYF	TGTGCCAGCAGCGGACTAGCGGGGGGGCCAGATACGCAGTATTTT
12	NA	NA	TRBV5-6	TRBJ1-1	CASSWGYTEAFF	TGTGCCAGCAGCTGGGGCTACACTGAAGCTTTCTTT
16	NA	NA	TRBV11-3	TRBJ1-1	CASSSLTGRAYTEAFF	TGTGCCAGCAGCTCGCTCACAGGGCGGGCATATACTGAAGCTTTCTTT
14	TRBD2	NA	TRBV2	TRBJ2-3	CASRPGLTTDTQYF	TGTGCCAGCAGGCCGGGACTAACCACAGATACGCAGTATTTT
13	TRBD1	NA	TRBV5-1	TRBJ1-2	CASSSPGTDGYTF	TGCGCCAGCAGCTCCCCCGGGACAGATGGCTACACCTTC
14	NA	NA	TRBV9	TRBJ1-3	CASSVGESGNTIYF	TGTGCCAGCAGCGTAGGGGAGTCTGGAAACACCATATATTTT
13	TRBD1	few	TRBV6-1	TRBJ1-5	CASSGTGNQPQHF	TGTGCCAGCAGCGGGACAGGGAATCAGCCCCAGCATTTT
14	NA	NA	TRBV15	TRBJ1-4	CATFSVGESKKLFF	TGTGCCACCTTTTCTGTCGGTGAGAGTAAAAAACTGTTTTTT
14	NA	NA	TRBV13	TRBJ2-7	CASSLMGVPYEQYF	TGTGCCAGCAGCTTAATGGGGGTTCCCTACGAGCAGTACTTC